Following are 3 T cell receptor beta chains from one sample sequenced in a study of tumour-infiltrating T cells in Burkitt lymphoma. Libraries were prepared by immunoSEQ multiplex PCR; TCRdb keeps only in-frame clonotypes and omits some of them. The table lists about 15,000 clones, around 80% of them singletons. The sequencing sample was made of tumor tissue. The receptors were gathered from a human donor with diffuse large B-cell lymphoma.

The CDR3: CASSLGGLTEQETQYF. CDR3 coding DNA: TGTGCCAGCAGCTTAGGGGGCCTAACCGAACAAGAGACCCAGTACTTC. V is TRBV7-2 and J is TRBJ2-5, with a weak D call TRBD1 (5 bases). V was trimmed by 1 base and J by 2 bases, leaving 14 bases between them. Germline V lookup: CDR1 SGHTA, CDR2 FQGNSA. This CDR3 comprises 16 residues. Drawing the rest from reference TRBV7-2 and TRBJ2-5, the complete variable domain is GAGVSQSPSNKVTEKGKDVELRCDPISGHTALYWYRQSLGQGLEFLIYFQGNSAPDKSGLPSDRFSAERTGGSVSTLTIQRTQQEDSAVYLCASSLGGLTEQETQYFGPGTRLLVL.

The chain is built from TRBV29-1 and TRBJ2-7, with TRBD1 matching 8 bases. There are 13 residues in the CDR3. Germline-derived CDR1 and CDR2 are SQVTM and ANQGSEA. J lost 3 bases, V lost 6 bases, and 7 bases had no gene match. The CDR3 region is CSVGQGHDYEQYF. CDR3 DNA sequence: TGCAGCGTAGGACAGGGCCACGACTACGAGCAGTACTTC.

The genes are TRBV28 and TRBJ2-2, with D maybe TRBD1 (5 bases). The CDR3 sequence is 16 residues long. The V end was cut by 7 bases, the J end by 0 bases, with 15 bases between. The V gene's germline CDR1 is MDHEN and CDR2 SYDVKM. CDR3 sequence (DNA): TGTGCCAGCACCCCACCTGACAGACCGAACACCGGGGAGCTGTTTTTT. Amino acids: CASTPPDRPNTGELFF.